What follows are 28 T cell receptor beta chains derived from one specimen sequenced in a study of Ad26.COV2.S vaccination and SARS-CoV-2 variants. The treatment denotes: some 19 received Ad26.COV2.S at low or high dose, single or two shots; about 5 received placebo; per-sample allocation not given. Material that was analyzed had been drawn on day 63 after the first vaccine or placebo injection. Assay used: immunoSEQ multiplex PCR; TCRdb lists only in-frame clones, some missing. The table has 400,000 or so clones, approximately 90% seen once. The sequencing used peripheral blood, collected in a trial of Ad26.COV2.S vaccine versus placebo. These receptors were obtained from a person aged 18-65 years who received the Ad26.COV2.S COVID-19 vaccine or a placebo.

The chain links TRBV4-2 to TRBJ1-1, with a tentative D call TRBD1 (5 bases). V lost 5 bases and J 3 bases, leaving 13 bases between the germline ends. Germline V gene sequence: CDR1 LGHNA, CDR2 YNFKEQ. The CDR3 is made up of 14 amino acids. This CDR3 is CASSVGRGDTEAFF. Written as DNA, the CDR3 is TGTGCCAGCAGCGTTGGGCGAGGGGACACTGAAGCTTTCTTT.

A word on this clone: A read error may be the cause here, since a much bigger clone is one base away. V usage is TRBV5-6 and J usage is TRBJ2-7; unclear D gene. This CDR3 is built from 13 residues. Germline V gene sequence: CDR1 SGHDT, CDR2 YYEEEE. Trimming took 0 bases from V and 2 from J, leaving 6 bases between them. The DNA of the CDR3 is TGTGCCAGCAGCTTGGACGGAGCCTACGAGCAGTACTTC. Residues: CASSLDGAYEQYF. Filled out from reference TRBV5-6 and TRBJ2-7, the complete variable domain reads DAGVTQSPTHLIKTRGQQVTLRCSPKSGHDTVSWYQQALGQGPQFIFQYYEEEERQRGNFPDRFSGHQFPNYSSELNVNALLLGDSALYLCASSLDGAYEQYFGPGTRLTVT.

CDR3 nucleotide sequence: TGCGCCAGCAGCAATCGTTCCAGCAGCACTGAAGCTTTCTTT. As protein: CASSNRSSSTEAFF. The chain recombines TRBV5-1 with TRBJ1-1; the D is unclear. In germline, CDR1 is SGHRS, CDR2 YFSETQ. Trimming took 4 bases from V and 4 from J, leaving 14 bases between them. The CDR3 spans 14 residues.

The CDR3 loop is CASSPSLQGGGDTEAFF. CDR3 sequence (DNA): TGTGCCAGCAGCCCCTCACTACAGGGTGGTGGGGACACTGAAGCTTTCTTT. This chain joins TRBV14 and TRBJ1-1, with D maybe TRBD1 (6 bases). V lost 4 bases, J lost 3 bases, and 21 bases lay in between. CDR3 size: 17 residues. In germline, CDR1 is SGHDN, CDR2 FVKESK.

This chain joins TRBV15 and TRBJ2-3; 8 positions agree with TRBD1. This CDR3 has 15 residues. Germline V gene data show CDR1 as LNHNV and CDR2 as YYDKDF (reference sequence). V gave up 6 bases and J gave up 2 bases; unmatched junction bases: 7. The CDR3 here is CATRKDRAYTDTQYF. The CDR3 nucleotides read TGTGCCACCAGAAAGGACAGGGCCTACACAGATACGCAGTATTTT.

The chain employs TRBV6-5 and TRBJ1-1; D call uncertain. The CDR3 has 15 amino acids. Germline CDR1 MNHEY, CDR2 SVGAGI. Trimming left V 5 bases short and J 4 bases short, with 17 bases between. In DNA form, the CDR3 reads TGTGCCAGCAGTCCGCGACACGCCGTGGGCACTGAAGCTTTCTTT. Amino acids: CASSPRHAVGTEAFF.

The genes are TRBV6-1 and TRBJ1-2; D is uncertain. Germline CDR1 MNHNS, CDR2 SASEGT. The V end lost 3 bases, the J end lost 4 bases, and 21 bases lay between the germline ends. This CDR3 has 17 residues. Here the CDR3 DNA reads TGTGCCAGCAGTGAGTTTCTTGCGTCAGGAGGCGGCTATGGCTACACCTTC. Translated: CASSEFLASGGGYGYTF.

The rearrangement links TRBV27 to TRBJ1-4, with a possible D match to TRBD1 (5 bases). CDR1 and CDR2 from the germline V gene are MNHEY and SMNVEV (reference sequence). The CDR3 totals 15 residues. The V end lost 2 bases, the J end lost 7 bases, and 14 bases lay between the germline ends. The CDR3 DNA is TGTGCCAGCAGTTTACGCGGGACCTGGGGTGAAAAACTGTTTTTT. The encoded protein is CASSLRGTWGEKLFF.

The chain employs TRBV6-5 and TRBJ2-5, with 9 bases aligning to TRBD1. This CDR3 contains 14 residues. Trimming took 6 bases from V and 5 from J; bases not matched to a gene: 7. From germline, CDR1 is MNHEY and CDR2 SVGAGI. Written as DNA, the CDR3 is TGTGCCAGCAGGATCGGGACAGGGTACGAGACCCAGTACTTC. This encodes CASRIGTGYETQYF.

The V gene is TRBV4-1, the J gene TRBJ1-4; tentative D call: TRBD1 (5 bases). The CDR3 is 16 amino acids. V lost 2 bases to trimming and J lost 9 bases, with 19 bases between them. Germline-derived CDR1 and CDR2 are MGHRA and YSYEKL. The CDR3, as DNA: TGCGCCAGCAGCCAAACCTACCCTATGGGGCCGCAAAAACTGTTTTTT. It codes for CASSQTYPMGPQKLFF.

The chain recombines TRBV18 with TRBJ2-7; unclear D gene. The CDR3 loop spans 15 amino acids. V lost 3 bases to trimming and J lost 0 bases, with 12 bases between them. The germline V gene has CDR1 KGHSH and CDR2 LQKENI. The chain's CDR3 is CASSPMSESSYEQYF. CDR3 in DNA: TGTGCCAGCTCACCTATGAGCGAGAGCTCCTACGAGCAGTACTTC.

This clone was counted a few times. This CDR3 is CAWSRYSFGNSPLHF. DNA for the CDR3: TGTGCCTGGAGCCGATACTCCTTCGGGAATTCACCCCTCCACTTT. V and J are TRBV30 and TRBJ1-6; D is undetermined. CDR3 length equals 15 residues. Germline CDR1 reads GTSNPN; CDR2 reads SVGIG (reference sequence). V lost 3 bases and J lost 7, with 16 bases in between.

V is TRBV10-3 and J is TRBJ1-6; D gene ambiguous. Germline CDR1 ENHRY, CDR2 SYGVKD. This CDR3 is built from 12 residues. Trimming took 6 bases from V and 8 from J, leaving 8 bases between them. The CDR3 here is CAIRGVYSPLHF. The CDR3 region has the DNA TGTGCCATCAGGGGCGTCTATTCACCCCTCCACTTT.

V is TRBV6-7 and J is TRBJ1-6, with no clear D. TRBV6-7 is noted as an ORF with a role that remains uncertain. The ends were cut back, 9 bases at V and 2 bases at J, with 11 bases in the middle. The CDR3 contains 14 residues. The CDR3: CARTMVAYNSPLHF. CDR3 nucleotide sequence: TGTGCCAGGACAATGGTAGCCTATAATTCACCCCTCCACTTT.

The rearrangement links TRBV2 to TRBJ1-1; D is unresolved. In germline, CDR1 is SNHLY, CDR2 FYNNEI. V was cut by 4 bases and J by 1 base, with 7 bases left in between. The CDR3 contains 13 residues. DNA of the CDR3: TGTGCCAGCAGTGCCATTGGGAACACTGAAGCTTTCTTT. Its translation is CASSAIGNTEAFF.

The chain links TRBV6-6 to TRBJ1-1; 9 nucleotides align to TRBD1. The CDR3 extends over 14 amino acids. V was pared by 6 bases and J by 2 bases, with 4 bases of the junction left unmatched. Germline CDR1 is MNHNY and CDR2 is SVGAGI (reference sequence). The CDR3 here is CASRGQGKNTEAFF. DNA for the CDR3: TGTGCCAGCAGGGGACAGGGAAAAAACACTGAAGCTTTCTTT.

The CDR3 coding sequence is TGTGCCAGTGGATTCAGCGGGGGGGCCCAGGAGCAGTTCTTC. Its protein is CASGFSGGAQEQFF. The V gene is TRBV19, the J gene TRBJ2-1; 10 bases map to TRBD2. V was clipped by 8 bases and J by 10 bases; unmatched bases: 11. Germline-derived CDR1 and CDR2 are LNHDA and SQIVND (reference sequence). The CDR3 loop spans 14 amino acids.

The chain recombines TRBV12-5 with TRBJ2-5; TRBD1 might be the D (6 bases). Trimming took off 6 bases at V and 2 bases at J, with 13 bases between the two ends. CDR3 length: 14 residues. Germline V gene lookup returns CDR1 LGHNT and CDR2 FRNRAP. Here the CDR3 DNA reads TGTGCTAGTGGCCTTGACAGGCGACAAGAGACCCAGTACTTC. This codes for CASGLDRRQETQYF.

The chain combines TRBV5-5 with TRBJ1-4; no definite D call. The length of the CDR3 is 17 residues. V lost 2 bases and J lost 8, with 22 bases in between. Germline V CDR1 and CDR2: SGHKS, YYEKEE (reference sequence). This CDR3 is CASSFDHSKGRSEKLFF. CDR3 nucleotide sequence: TGTGCCAGCAGCTTCGACCATTCTAAGGGTCGCTCCGAAAAACTGTTTTTT.

V is TRBV15 and J is TRBJ1-2; 7 positions agree with TRBD1. The CDR3 consists of 14 residues. J was trimmed by 8 bases and V by 5 bases; bases with no gene match: 11. Germline CDR1 is LNHNV and CDR2 is YYDKDF (reference sequence). Written as DNA, the CDR3 is TGTGCCACCAGCGGTAACAGGGGCCTAGGCGGCTACACCTTC. Its protein product is CATSGNRGLGGYTF.

The genes are TRBV2 and TRBJ1-1, with D possibly being TRBD1 (5 bases). CDR1 is SNHLY, CDR2 FYNNEI, per germline. V gave up 7 bases and J gave up 2 bases, with 14 bases separating them. The CDR3 runs 14 residues. As DNA, the CDR3 is TGTGCCAGCAAAACGCAGGGTGTAAACACTGAAGCTTTCTTT. It is translated as CASKTQGVNTEAFF.

In DNA, the CDR3 is TGTGCCAGCCGACTAGGGGTCACCGGGGAGCTGTTTTTT. This codes for CASRLGVTGELFF. J is TRBJ2-2 and V is TRBV6-5; D is perhaps TRBD2 (6 bases). There are 13 residues in the CDR3. Germline values: CDR1 MNHEY, CDR2 SVGAGI. V was trimmed by 8 bases and J by 4 bases, leaving 11 bases between them.

The genes are TRBV5-5 and TRBJ2-1; 9 nucleotides match TRBD2. This CDR3 is built from 15 residues. J lost 5 bases, V lost 5 bases, and 8 bases had no gene match. Germline V gene data show CDR1 as SGHKS and CDR2 as YYEKEE (reference sequence). The chain's CDR3 is CASRWMSGGNNEQFF. The CDR3 region has the DNA TGTGCCAGCAGATGGATGAGCGGGGGGAACAATGAGCAGTTCTTC.

This clone was counted a single time. The chain joins TRBV5-5 to TRBJ2-1, with 8 nucleotides matching TRBD1. Trimming cost V 2 bases and J 2 bases; bases outside gene matches: 3. The CDR3 is 15 amino acids. Germline lookup yields CDR1 SGHKS and CDR2 YYEKEE (reference sequence). The CDR3 nucleotides read TGTGCCAGCAGCTTTTACAGGGGGGCCTACAATGAGCAGTTCTTC. Its protein product is CASSFYRGAYNEQFF.

The chain employs TRBV10-1 and TRBJ1-2, with 7 bases lining up with TRBD1. Germline V gene sequence: CDR1 WNHNN, CDR2 SYGVQD (reference sequence). The CDR3 extends over 14 amino acids. The J segment lost 6 bases and the V segment lost 5 bases, leaving 9 bases of the junction unmatched. The CDR3 bases are TGCGCCAGCAGTTCCCAACTCCAGGGGGATGGCTACACCTTC. Protein sequence: CASSSQLQGDGYTF.

V usage is TRBV15 and J usage is TRBJ2-2; D is ambiguous. This CDR3 comprises 19 residues. Germline V gives CDR1 LNHNV, CDR2 YYDKDF (reference sequence). The V gene lost 0 bases and the J gene lost 5 bases, with 22 bases spanning the gap. CDR3 sequence reads: CATSRDDRLPSKRTGELFF. The CDR3 nucleotides read TGTGCCACCAGCAGAGATGATCGACTCCCGTCGAAACGGACCGGGGAGCTGTTTTTT.

The chain joins TRBV12-3 or TRBV12-4 to TRBJ2-5; tentative D call: TRBD2 (5 bases). This CDR3 is 13 amino acids long. With 1 base removed from V and 7 bases from J, the gap between germline ends came to 10 bases. CDR3: CASSLGTGGTQYF. CDR3 bases: TGTGCCAGCAGTTTAGGGACTGGTGGGACCCAGTACTTC.

The chain recombines TRBV2 with TRBJ1-1; D call uncertain. Trimming removed 8 bases from V and 0 bases from J, with 10 bases in between. This CDR3 spans 13 amino acids. Germline V gives CDR1 SNHLY, CDR2 FYNNEI. The CDR3 region is CASRWNMNTEAFF. The CDR3 DNA reads TGTGCCAGCCGCTGGAACATGAACACTGAAGCTTTCTTT.